This T cell receptor (beta chain) is from a study of cytomegalovirus exposure and HLA in healthy donors. Whole-study results and caveats: Presence/absence analyses assumed roughly uniform sequencing depth across donors, which may not hold. Earlier analysis looked at TCR beta V segments, and most were productive about 90% or about 30% of the time.

As regards this clone: The antigen remains unidentified.

CDR1 is SQVTM and CDR2 is ANQGSEA in the germline V gene. CDR3 length equals 14 residues. J gave up 7 bases and V 5 bases, and 10 bases lay outside the gene matches. The PCR used 60 Vbeta and 13 Jbeta primers. The repertoire was sequenced with immunoSEQ multiplex PCR; TCRdb's copy has only in-frame clones and lacks some. The sample shows 150,000 to 200,000 clones, about three quarters of them seen only once. The origin of this receptor is a woman in her 40s in good health and CMV-seropositive. This chain joins TRBV29-1 and TRBJ1-1; 10 bases map to TRBD1. Sequencing used PBMCs. The chain's CDR3 is CSVYSGTGVGEAFF. CDR3 DNA: TGCAGCGTTTACTCCGGGACAGGGGTGGGTGAAGCTTTCTTT.